Below, 21 T cell receptor beta chains from the same sample are listed, as sequenced in a study of OX40 agonist ivuxolimab in advanced cancers. Using immunoSEQ multiplex PCR, the repertoire was profiled, and TCRdb retains in-frame clones only, with some absent. The data show 60,000 to 100,000 clones, around 93% seen once. This material consisted of CD4+ or CD8+ T cells sorted from blood, taken in a trial of the OX40 agonist ivuxolimab. The receptors were gathered from an adult with an advanced solid tumor such as melanoma, head and neck, liver or kidney cancer.

The gene calls are TRBV30 and TRBJ1-2, with TRBD1 identical over 8 bases. The germline gives CDR1 GTSNPN, CDR2 SVGIG (reference sequence). V shed 2 bases and J 5 bases; nucleotides not matched to a gene: 10. The CDR3 has 15 amino acids. This CDR3 reads CAWSPLDWTGYGYTF. In DNA form, the CDR3 reads TGTGCCTGGAGTCCCTTAGACTGGACAGGGTATGGCTACACCTTC.

The rearrangement links TRBV19 to TRBJ1-2, with no clear D. Germline CDR1 is LNHDA and CDR2 is SQIVND (reference sequence). The ends were cut back, 5 bases at V and 6 bases at J, with 7 bases in the middle. The CDR3 runs to 11 residues. CDR3 protein: CASSRGDGYTF. The CDR3 region has the DNA TGTGCCAGTAGTCGTGGGGATGGCTACACCTTC.

The rearrangement uses TRBV19 and TRBJ2-3; D gene uncertain. This CDR3 region has 13 residues. Germline loops: CDR1 LNHDA, CDR2 SQIVND (reference sequence). The germline V and J ends were trimmed by 3 bases and 9 bases, with 13 bases remaining between them. The CDR3 here is CASSIVTIGTQYF. The DNA for the CDR3 is TGTGCCAGTAGTATCGTCACCATCGGAACGCAGTATTTT.

The chain has TRBV7-2 and TRBJ1-3; a possible D gene is TRBD1 (5 bases). This CDR3 has 15 amino acids. CDR1 and CDR2 from the germline V gene are SGHTA and FQGNSA. Trimming left V 1 base short and J 1 base short, with 8 bases between. The CDR3 is CASSLVGGSGNTIYF. The CDR3 bases are TGTGCCAGCAGCTTAGTTGGGGGTTCTGGAAACACCATATATTTT. Together with reference TRBV7-2 and TRBJ1-3, the CDR3 gives the full variable domain: GAGVSQSPSNKVTEKGKDVELRCDPISGHTALYWYRQSLGQGLEFLIYFQGNSAPDKSGLPSDRFSAERTGGSVSTLTIQRTQQEDSAVYLCASSLVGGSGNTIYFGEGSWLTVV.

The chain combines TRBV7-3 with TRBJ2-6; D is undetermined. The CDR3 runs 17 residues. Germline CDR1 SGHTA, CDR2 FQGTGA. Trimming took off 1 base at V and 0 bases at J, with 10 bases between the two ends. The chain's CDR3 is CASSLNGRRSGANVLTF. The CDR3 DNA sequence: TGTGCCAGCAGCTTAAATGGGCGGCGCTCTGGGGCCAACGTCCTGACTTTC.

The J gene is TRBJ2-3, the V gene TRBV7-2; D gene ambiguous. Germline V gene lookup returns CDR1 SGHTA and CDR2 FQGNSA. Trimming shortened V by 3 bases and J by 5 bases, and 12 bases separated the two germline ends. The CDR3 runs 14 residues. The CDR3 DNA is TGTGCCAGCAGCTTTGCGACGGCTCGAGATACGCAGTATTTT. This codes for CASSFATARDTQYF.

The genes are TRBV10-3 and TRBJ2-2; 12 nucleotides align to TRBD1. This CDR3 contains 15 residues. J lost 6 bases, V lost 6 bases, and 5 bases had no gene match. The germline gives CDR1 ENHRY, CDR2 SYGVKD. CDR3 DNA: TGTGCCATCAGCCCGGGACAGGGGGCAGCCGGGGAGCTGTTTTTT. It yields the protein CAISPGQGAAGELFF.

The rearrangement joins TRBV7-2 to TRBJ2-7; possible D gene TRBD2, 6 bases. The CDR3 is made up of 15 amino acids. V shed 1 base and J shed 4 bases, with 14 bases lying between them. CDR1 SGHTA and CDR2 FQGNSA come from the germline V gene. Here the CDR3 DNA reads TGTGCCAGCAGCTTAGTTGCGGGACCAGGTTACGAGCAGTACTTC. It specifies CASSLVAGPGYEQYF.

V and J are TRBV6-5 and TRBJ2-3; no clear D gene. V was trimmed by 6 bases and J by 2 bases, leaving 9 bases between them. Germline loops: CDR1 MNHEY, CDR2 SVGAGI. This CDR3 has 13 residues. The CDR3 DNA reads as TGTGCCAGCAGCCGAAGGAACACAGATACGCAGTATTTT. This sequence encodes CASSRRNTDTQYF.

The chain has TRBV19 and TRBJ1-1, with 10 bases aligning to TRBD1. Looked up from germline, CDR1 is LNHDA and CDR2 is SQIVND (reference sequence). This CDR3 is 15 amino acids long. With 5 bases clipped from V and 5 bases from J, the junction kept 8 bases outside the gene matches. CDR3 nucleotides: TGTGCCAGTAGTCCACGGGACAGGGGAGGGACTGAAGCTTTCTTT. This codes for CASSPRDRGGTEAFF.

V usage is TRBV4-3 and J usage is TRBJ2-7, with D uncertain. V shed 1 base and J shed 0 bases, with 10 bases lying between them. Germline-derived CDR1 and CDR2 are LGHNA and YSLEER. The CDR3 length is 15 residues. The CDR3 here is CASSQGWVASYEQYF. For the CDR3, the DNA is TGCGCCAGCAGCCAAGGGTGGGTAGCCTCCTACGAGCAGTACTTC.

V usage is TRBV11-3 and J usage is TRBJ2-1, with TRBD2 matching 9 bases. J was trimmed by 7 bases and V by 2 bases; bases with no gene match: 6. There are 15 residues in the CDR3. Germline CDR1 SGHNT, CDR2 YENEEA. The CDR3 nucleotides read TGTGCCAGCAGCTTATTTAGCGGGAGTGTGAATGAGCAGTTCTTC. It encodes CASSLFSGSVNEQFF.

This chain uses TRBV5-1 with TRBJ1-1; TRBD1 agrees at 9 bases. V trimming: 4 bases; J trimming: 14 bases; junction bases outside the gene matches: 9. There are 12 residues in the CDR3. CDR1 is SGHRS, CDR2 YFSETQ, per germline. The CDR3 nucleotides read TGCGCCAGCAGCGTTACTAGGGACAGGGCATTCTTT. Its protein product is CASSVTRDRAFF.

The chain is built from TRBV19 and TRBJ2-7; 10 positions match TRBD1. This CDR3 is 15 amino acids long. After removal of 4 bases from V and 3 bases from J, the junction contained 6 bases not matched to a gene. The germline gives CDR1 LNHDA, CDR2 SQIVND (reference sequence). The CDR3, as DNA: TGTGCCAGTAGTAAGGGACAGGGGTACGGCTACGAGCAGTACTTC. It translates to CASSKGQGYGYEQYF.

The rearrangement joins TRBV7-9 to TRBJ2-5; 8 nucleotides align to TRBD1. V shed 5 bases, J shed 5 bases, and the junction held 10 bases outside the gene matches. Germline values: CDR1 SEHNR, CDR2 FQNEAQ (reference sequence). This CDR3 is 15 amino acids long. The CDR3 coding sequence is TGTGCCAGCAGCCCGGGACAGGCGGCAAGGGAGACCCAGTACTTC. It specifies CASSPGQAARETQYF.

The chain employs TRBV2 and TRBJ2-2; 14 positions agree with TRBD2. Germline CDR1 is SNHLY and CDR2 is FYNNEI. The CDR3 totals 15 residues. V shed 6 bases and J 7 bases; nucleotides not matched to a gene: 4. The CDR3 loop reads CASRGLAGVGGELFF. CDR3 in DNA: TGTGCCAGCAGGGGACTAGCGGGAGTAGGCGGGGAGCTGTTTTTT.

This clone was recorded only once. The chain joins TRBV9 to TRBJ2-7; 7 bases are a match to TRBD1. The ends lost 4 bases at V and 3 bases at J; junction bases unmatched: 4. This CDR3 spans 13 amino acids. CDR1 is SGDLS, CDR2 YYNGEE, per germline. CDR3 in amino acids: CASSTGQNYEQYF. CDR3 nucleotide sequence: TGTGCCAGCAGCACGGGACAGAACTACGAGCAGTACTTC.

This clone was detected only once. The rearrangement joins TRBV5-1 to TRBJ2-7; D is possibly TRBD2 (5 bases). The ends were cut back, 0 bases at V and 0 bases at J, with 13 bases in the middle. Germline V gives CDR1 SGHRS, CDR2 YFSETQ. This CDR3 contains 16 residues. CDR3 nucleotide sequence: TGCGCCAGCAGCTTGGAGGTGGACTTGAGCTCCTACGAGCAGTACTTC. Protein: CASSLEVDLSSYEQYF.

CDR3: CASSGPLLSGRAADTQYF. In DNA form, the CDR3 reads TGTGCCAGCAGCGGGCCCCTACTTAGCGGGAGGGCGGCAGATACGCAGTATTTT. This chain connects TRBV9 to TRBJ2-3; 11 nucleotides match TRBD2. This CDR3 is 18 amino acids long. Germline trimming cut 3 bases from V and 4 bases from J; bases unmatched to any gene: 13. Germline CDR1 SGDLS, CDR2 YYNGEE.

The chain links TRBV9 to TRBJ1-3; weak D call: TRBD1 (5 bases). Between the trimmed V and J ends, which lost 4 bases and 3 bases, there was a span of 17 bases. The germline V gene has CDR1 SGDLS and CDR2 YYNGEE. There are 16 residues in the CDR3. CDR3 in amino acids: CASSPTPGIGGNTIYF. DNA of the CDR3: TGTGCCAGCAGCCCGACCCCAGGGATAGGTGGAAACACCATATATTTT.

J is TRBJ1-3 and V is TRBV5-7; 10 nucleotides line up with TRBD1. TRBV5-7 is given ORF status, its function remaining uncertain. V lost 4 bases and J lost 3; bases outside the gene matches: 7. The CDR3 is 16 amino acids. The CDR3 DNA follows: TGTGCCAGCAGCGGCGACCGGGACAGGGGTGGAAACACCATATATTTT. It codes for CASSGDRDRGGNTIYF.